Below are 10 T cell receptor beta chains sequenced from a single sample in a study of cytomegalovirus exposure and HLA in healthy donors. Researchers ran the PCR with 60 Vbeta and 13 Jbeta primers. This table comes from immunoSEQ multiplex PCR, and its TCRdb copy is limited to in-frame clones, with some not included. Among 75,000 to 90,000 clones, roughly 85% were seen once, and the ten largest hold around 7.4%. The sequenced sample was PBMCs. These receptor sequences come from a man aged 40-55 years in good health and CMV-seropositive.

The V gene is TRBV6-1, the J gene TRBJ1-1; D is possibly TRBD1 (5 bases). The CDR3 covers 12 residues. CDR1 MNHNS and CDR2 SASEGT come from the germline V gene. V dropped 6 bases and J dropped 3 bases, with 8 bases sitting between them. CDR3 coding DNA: TGTGCCAGCAGACCGACAGACACTGAAGCTTTCTTT. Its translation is CASRPTDTEAFF.

This CDR3 reads CASSQATGQGLNTIYF. For the CDR3, the DNA is TGCGCCAGCAGCCAGGCAACGGGACAGGGCCTAAACACCATATATTTT. The chain recombines TRBV4-1 with TRBJ1-3, with 9 positions matching TRBD1. Losses at the gene ends were 3 bases for V and 6 bases for J; bases not matched to a gene: 9. The V gene's germline CDR1 is MGHRA and CDR2 YSYEKL. The CDR3 loop spans 16 amino acids.

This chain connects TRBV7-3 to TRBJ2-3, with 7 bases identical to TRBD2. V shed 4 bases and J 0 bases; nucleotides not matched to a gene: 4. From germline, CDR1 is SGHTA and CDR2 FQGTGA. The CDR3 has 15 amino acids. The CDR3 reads CASSSSGGSTDTQYF. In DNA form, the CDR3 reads TGTGCCAGCAGCTCATCGGGAGGAAGCACAGATACGCAGTATTTT.

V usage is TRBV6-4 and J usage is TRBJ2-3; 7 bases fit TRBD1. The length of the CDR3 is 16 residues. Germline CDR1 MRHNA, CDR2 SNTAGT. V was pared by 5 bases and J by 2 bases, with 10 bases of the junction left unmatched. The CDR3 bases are TGTGCCAGCAGTAGAGGGGGCCGCATGTCCACAGATACGCAGTATTTT. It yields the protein CASSRGGRMSTDTQYF.

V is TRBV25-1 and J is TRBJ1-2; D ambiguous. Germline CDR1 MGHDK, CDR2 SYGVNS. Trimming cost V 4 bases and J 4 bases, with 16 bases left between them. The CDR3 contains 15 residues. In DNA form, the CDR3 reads TGTGCCAGCAGTGGGGAGGAGTCGAGTCGCTATGGCTACACCTTC. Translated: CASSGEESSRYGYTF.

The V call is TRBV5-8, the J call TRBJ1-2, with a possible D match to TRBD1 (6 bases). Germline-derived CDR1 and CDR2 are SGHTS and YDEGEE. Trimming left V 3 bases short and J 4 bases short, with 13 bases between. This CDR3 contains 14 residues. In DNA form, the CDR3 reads TGTGCCAGCAGCTCGAGGACAGTAGCCTATGGCTACACCTTC. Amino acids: CASSSRTVAYGYTF.

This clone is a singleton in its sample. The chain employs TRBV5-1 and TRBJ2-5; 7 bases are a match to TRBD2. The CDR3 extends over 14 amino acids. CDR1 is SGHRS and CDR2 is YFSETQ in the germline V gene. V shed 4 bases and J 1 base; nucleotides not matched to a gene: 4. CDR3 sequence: CASSNPGGQETQYF. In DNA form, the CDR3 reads TGCGCCAGCAGCAATCCGGGGGGCCAAGAGACCCAGTACTTC.

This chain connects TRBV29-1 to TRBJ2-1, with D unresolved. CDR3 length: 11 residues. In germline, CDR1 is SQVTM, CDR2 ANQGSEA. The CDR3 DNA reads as TGCAGGGCATCCAGGTACAATGAGCAGTTCTTC. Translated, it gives CRASRYNEQFF.

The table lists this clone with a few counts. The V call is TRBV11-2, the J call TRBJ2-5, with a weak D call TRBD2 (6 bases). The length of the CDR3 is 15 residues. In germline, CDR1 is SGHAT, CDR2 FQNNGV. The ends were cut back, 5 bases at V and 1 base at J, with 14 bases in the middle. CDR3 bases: TGTGCCAGCAGCATTACGGGGGTTGTCCAAGAGACCCAGTACTTC. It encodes CASSITGVVQETQYF.

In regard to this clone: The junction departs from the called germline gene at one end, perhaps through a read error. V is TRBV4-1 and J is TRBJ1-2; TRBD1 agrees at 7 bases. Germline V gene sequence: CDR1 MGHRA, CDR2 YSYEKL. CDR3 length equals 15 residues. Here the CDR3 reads CASSQETRTGGGYTF. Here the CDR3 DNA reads TGCGCCAGCAGTCAAGAGACTCGGACAGGCGGCGGCTACACCTTC.